Described below is a single T cell receptor (beta chain) sequence and its context. Its antigen specificity is not known. Base qualities were left out, and no much larger clone turns up one base away. Spanning cysteine to valine, the CDR3 consists of 16 amino acids. The CDR3 DNA has 48 bases and is translated from base 1. Sequences MDHEN (CDR1) and SYDVKM (CDR2) are obtained from the germline V gene. These data are taken from a study of blood T cell repertoires in COVID-19 (TCRdb year 2020). Background for the entire study: Samples from collaborators originated in the United States, Italy and Spain and spanned both the acute and convalescent phases of COVID-19. The material from the prospective study consisted of cDNA or gDNA derived from T cells, B-cell-depleted T cells, or PBMCs. Subjects who had been exposed to COVID-19, were actively infected with it, or had recovered from it provided the deeply sampled blood TCRbeta repertoires that made up the dataset. The repertoires were released in a freely available public database meant as a resource for research on the immune response to SARS-CoV-2. The samples were drawn from the first 160 participants of the ongoing ImmuneRACE study and from 950 to 1,500 subjects provided by 6 global collaborators. A de-identified subject ID, COVID-19 status, age in years and sex were almost always included in the sample metadata. Where HLA class I and class II types were available, the types were taken from metadata supplied by the sample provider, not from assay-based typing.

Each collaborating institution followed its own protocols to collect whole blood in K2EDTA tubes. Collaborator samples were shipped for TCRbeta analysis as frozen whole blood, isolated PBMCs, or DNA extracted from either sample type. TCRbeta CDR3 regions were amplified from genomic DNA by means of the immunoSEQ Assay, a bias-controlled multiplex PCR. On the authors' methods: The number of nucleated cells in each sample was estimated from the amplification of reference gene primers within the assay. To quantify the absolute abundance of each unique TCRbeta CDR3 rearrangement, sequence reads were collapsed and filtered. For each sample, productive Simpson clonality was calculated as the square root of Simpson's diversity index across productive rearrangements. The table was pulled from immuneACCESS by TCRdb, which kept in-frame rearrangements only. Such tables lose some clones; where checked, under half of the loss comes from unresolved V genes, and the rest has no known cause. The V and J calls and clone size are taken from that table; D and trimming were inferred from the DNA. Present in this sample are about 85,000 clones, more than 65% of which were seen just once. The top ten hold about 10% of the sample.

Study-level results and caveats: The quantity of clinical and demographic metadata differed by source and by participant and was supplied without curation.

Sequenced material: peripheral blood. The receptor was isolated from a man between 65 and 85 years old with acute or convalescent COVID-19. The receptor chain draws on TRBV28 and TRBJ2-7; 8 central nucleotides agree with TRBD1. In nucleotide form, the sequence is TGTGCCAGCAGTCTCAATGGACAGGGACCCACCCTGCGAGCAGTCGTC. Translated, it gives CASSLNGQGPTLRAVV.